The entry below gives a single T cell receptor beta chain sequence along with its context. Its antigen is currently unknown. This record belongs to a study of blood T cells in healthy people across ages. CDR1 SQVTM and CDR2 ANQGSEA come from the germline V gene. There are 13 residues in the CDR3. Sample-barcoded 5' priming and a J-beta primer mix drove a second PCR of roughly 6 to 12 cycles. Every molecule of cDNA carried a tag from a template-switch adaptor with 12 random nucleotides. Via MiXCR, TCRdb re-called the 5' RACE reads, giving one row per CDR3 protein. The sample records under 850,000 distinct CDR3 sequences, 30% to 45% being singletons. Study results and limitations: For the donors, CMV status was unknown and possibly confounded expanded clonotype changes.

The chain carries TRBV29-1 and TRBJ2-5; 8 bases are shared with TRBD1. The end of the DNA is better explained by TRBJ2-7, so the J call may be wrong. The clonotype originates from a man aged 18 to 35 in good health. Material: blood. The CDR3 here is CSVASGGRYEQYF. The CDR3, as DNA: TGCAGCGTTGCTTCAGGGGGCAGGTACGAGCAGTACTTC.